Below, 17 T cell receptor beta chains from the same sample are listed, as sequenced in a study of T cell responses to AZD1222 COVID-19 vaccine. Clones were sequenced by immunoSEQ multiplex PCR, and TCRdb holds only the in-frame ones, with some missing. The table lists 130,000 to 150,000 clones, around 88% of them singletons. The specimen comprised peripheral blood, sampled on day 0 of AZD1222 vaccination. These TCRs come from an adult in good health.

This sequence joins TRBV19 and TRBJ1-3; D remains ambiguous. The CDR3 extends over 15 amino acids. V was cut by 3 bases and J by 3 bases, with 12 bases left in between. Germline V gives CDR1 LNHDA, CDR2 SQIVND (reference sequence). The CDR3 DNA reads TGTGCCAGTAGTATGACACGGTTTGGTGGAAACACCATATATTTT. Its protein product is CASSMTRFGGNTIYF.

The V and J genes are TRBV6-5 and TRBJ1-1; D gene ambiguous. CDR3 length equals 12 residues. V was clipped by 4 bases and J by 1 base, with 4 bases between them. Germline lookup yields CDR1 MNHEY and CDR2 SVGAGI. CDR3 loop: CASSWGNTEAFF. The CDR3 DNA follows: TGTGCCAGCAGTTGGGGGAACACTGAAGCTTTCTTT.

This rearrangement joins TRBV20-1 to TRBJ1-1; the match to TRBD1 covers 7 bases. V lost 6 bases to trimming and J lost 3 bases; unmatched junction nucleotides: 7. Germline V lookup: CDR1 DFQATT, CDR2 SNEGSKA (reference sequence). This CDR3 contains 13 residues. CDR3 DNA: TGCAGTGCCAGTAAACAGGGGTACACTGAAGCTTTCTTT. It encodes CSASKQGYTEAFF.

The chain recombines TRBV7-3 with TRBJ2-1; 11 nucleotides agree with TRBD2. This CDR3 has 15 residues. Germline CDR1 and CDR2: SGHTA and FQGTGA. V shed 5 bases and J 4 bases; nucleotides not matched to a gene: 4. Written as DNA, the CDR3 is TGTGCCAGCAGCGAGTTAGCGGGAGGGTACAATGAGCAGTTCTTC. It yields the protein CASSELAGGYNEQFF.

This chain connects TRBV9 to TRBJ1-5; 7 nucleotides align to TRBD1. Germline V gives CDR1 SGDLS, CDR2 YYNGEE. The CDR3 loop spans 15 amino acids. V shed 4 bases and J 2 bases; nucleotides not matched to a gene: 6. The CDR3 DNA reads as TGTGCCAGCAGCCAAGGCGGACAGGGCAATCAGCCCCAGCATTTT. This sequence encodes CASSQGGQGNQPQHF. The variable domain in full, completed from reference TRBV9 and TRBJ1-5, reads DSGVTQTPKHLITATGQRVTLRCSPRSGDLSVYWYQQSLDQGLQFLIQYYNGEERAKGNILERFSAQQFPDLHSELNLSSLELGDSALYFCASSQGGQGNQPQHFGDGTRLSIL.

This clone occurred a few times. The chain has TRBV7-2 and TRBJ2-7; 7 nucleotides line up with TRBD1. Germline V lookup: CDR1 SGHTA, CDR2 FQGNSA. CDR3 length equals 15 residues. The V and J ends lost 5 bases and 5 bases, in that order; junction bases with no gene match: 12. CDR3 sequence (DNA): TGTGCCAGCAGCGGGCTCAGGGGGTCTCGTCACGAGCAGTACTTC. Translation gives CASSGLRGSRHEQYF.

J is TRBJ1-5 and V is TRBV12-5; D is ambiguous. The V end lost 2 bases, the J end lost 3 bases, and 11 bases lay between the germline ends. The germline CDR1 and CDR2 sequences are LGHNT and FRNRAP. CDR3 length: 15 amino acids. The CDR3 sequence is CASGLNNGFNQPQHF. In nucleotides, the CDR3 is TGTGCTAGTGGTTTGAACAATGGATTCAATCAGCCCCAGCATTTT.

The J gene is TRBJ1-4, the V gene TRBV6-5; the D gene is possibly TRBD1 (6 bases). Trimming took off 2 bases at V and 8 bases at J, with 15 bases between the two ends. The CDR3 is 15 amino acids. Germline values: CDR1 MNHEY, CDR2 SVGAGI. DNA of the CDR3: TGTGCCAGCAGTTACGAGACAGGTCATAGGGAAAAACTGTTTTTT. This sequence encodes CASSYETGHREKLFF.

The chain joins TRBV7-9 to TRBJ2-1, with no clear D. Germline lookup yields CDR1 SEHNR and CDR2 FQNEAQ (reference sequence). Trimming left V 3 bases short and J 8 bases short, with 11 bases between. CDR3 length: 13 amino acids. CDR3 region: CASSFVGLHEQFF. The CDR3 nucleotides read TGTGCCAGCAGCTTTGTGGGCCTCCATGAGCAGTTCTTC.

CDR3: CSASSGSGETQYF. The CDR3 coding sequence is TGCAGTGCTAGTAGCGGGAGCGGAGAGACCCAGTACTTC. The rearrangement links TRBV20-1 to TRBJ2-5; 9 bases line up with TRBD2. V shed 3 bases, J shed 4 bases, and the junction held 3 bases outside the gene matches. CDR1 and CDR2 (germline): DFQATT, SNEGSKA (reference sequence). CDR3 length: 13 amino acids.

The chain carries TRBV6-2 or TRBV6-3 and TRBJ1-5; no clear D gene. Trimming cost V 2 bases and J 2 bases, with 10 bases left between them. The germline CDR1 and CDR2 sequences are MNHEY and SVGEGT. The CDR3 is 15 residues long. CDR3: CASSYADSGNQPQHF. For the CDR3, the DNA is TGTGCCAGCAGTTACGCTGACTCAGGCAATCAGCCCCAGCATTTT.

The rearrangement joins TRBV28 to TRBJ2-7; 7 bases line up with TRBD1. J gave up 3 bases and V 8 bases, and 10 bases lay outside the gene matches. The germline V gene has CDR1 MDHEN and CDR2 SYDVKM. There are 14 residues in the CDR3. The CDR3 region is CASGVGTAYYEQYF. The DNA for the CDR3 is TGTGCCAGCGGGGTAGGGACAGCCTACTACGAGCAGTACTTC.

The rearrangement uses TRBV27 and TRBJ1-3, with D unresolved. V was pared by 6 bases and J by 1 base, with 10 bases between. Germline lookup yields CDR1 MNHEY and CDR2 SMNVEV (reference sequence). The length of the CDR3 is 14 residues. CDR3 DNA: TGTGCCAGCAGCCCGATGGATTCTGGAAACACCATATATTTT. Translating gives CASSPMDSGNTIYF.

V usage is TRBV7-6 and J usage is TRBJ2-2; 7 bases are a match to TRBD2. The CDR3 is 15 amino acids. Trimming removed 6 bases from V and 0 bases from J; junction bases left unmatched: 4. Germline CDR1 and CDR2: SGHVS and FNYEAQ. The CDR3 spells CASSRSGANTGELFF. The CDR3 nucleotides are TGTGCCAGCAGTAGAAGCGGGGCGAACACCGGGGAGCTGTTTTTT.

The chain is built from TRBV7-2 and TRBJ2-7; D unclear. Germline lookup yields CDR1 SGHTA and CDR2 FQGNSA. The CDR3 length is 14 residues. With 2 bases removed from V and 1 base from J, the gap between germline ends came to 9 bases. The DNA of the CDR3 is TGTGCCAGCAGCTTATCCGTAGGGTCCTACGAGCAGTACTTC. It codes for CASSLSVGSYEQYF.

V gene TRBV21-1 combines with J gene TRBJ2-3; the table's D call of TRBD1 was not tested on the DNA. TRBV21-1 is listed as a pseudogene. The CDR3 runs 14 residues. CDR3 protein: CASSKAQARDTQYF. The DNA for the CDR3 is TGTGCCAGCAGCAAAGCCCAGGCCCGGGATACGCAGTATTTT.

Details on this clone: At the DNA level, this CDR3 is encoded by other sequences in the same sample as well. The genes are TRBV30 and TRBJ1-5, with a possible D match to TRBD1 (6 bases). CDR3 length: 13 amino acids. Trimming shortened V by 0 bases and J by 7 bases, and 10 bases separated the two germline ends. Germline V gene data show CDR1 as GTSNPN and CDR2 as SVGIG (reference sequence). DNA of the CDR3: TGTGCCTGGAGTGTACAGGGAGGGCAGCCCCAGCATTTT. It is translated as CAWSVQGGQPQHF.